The rows below give T cell receptor beta chains drawn from one sample of a study of CD8+ T cells in alopecia areata. Profiled with immunoSEQ multiplex PCR; TCRdb holds only in-frame clones, not every one. Of 55,000 to 75,000 clones listed, around half are singletons. The sequencing used CD8+ T cells sorted from blood, collected at week 0. The receptors come from a human donor with alopecia areata. The CDR3 runs from the conserved cysteine through the conserved F or W. A D gene is named only where the DNA matches it firmly. Clone sizes are given selectively: once, few, many, or a class where the clone is expanded.

J: TRBJ2-2; D: -; V: TRBV7-6; size: few; DNA: TGTGCCAGCAGCGATCGTGTGGCTCCGGGCACCGGGGAGCTGTTTTTT; CDR3: CASSDRVAPGTGELFF
J: TRBJ2-1; D: -; V: TRBV10-2; size: many; DNA: TGCGCCAGCAGTGAGTACGACGTGGTGAATGAGCAGTTCTTC; CDR3: CASSEYDVVNEQFF
J: TRBJ2-7; D: TRBD2; V: TRBV6-6; size: -; DNA: TGTGCCAGCAGTTCCTCCGGACTAGCGGGATCCTACGAGCAGTACTTC; CDR3: CASSSSGLAGSYEQYF
J: TRBJ2-5; D: -; V: TRBV6-5; size: -; DNA: TGTGCCAGCAGTGGGATCGGGCAAGAGACCCAGTACTTC; CDR3: CASSGIGQETQYF
J: TRBJ2-5; D: -; V: TRBV14; size: few; DNA: TGTGCCAGCAGCCTCCGCTTCTGGGAGACCCAGTACTTC; CDR3: CASSLRFWETQYF
J: TRBJ2-2; D: -; V: TRBV5-1; size: -; DNA: TGCGCCAGCAGCTTGTCTTTAACAGGGCCCACCGGGGAGCTGTTTTTT; CDR3: CASSLSLTGPTGELFF
J: TRBJ2-7; D: TRBD2; V: TRBV5-1; size: -; DNA: TGCGCCAGCAGCTTGGGGCTAGCGGGAGGGGCTGACGAGCAGTACTTC; CDR3: CASSLGLAGGADEQYF
J: TRBJ1-3; D: TRBD1; V: TRBV9; size: -; DNA: TGTGCCAGCAGCCTACAGGGGAATGGAAACACCATATATTTT; CDR3: CASSLQGNGNTIYF
J: TRBJ2-2; D: -; V: TRBV29-1; size: -; DNA: TGCAGCGTTTGGGACGGTAGTAACACCGGGGAGCTGTTTTTT; CDR3: CSVWDGSNTGELFF
J: TRBJ1-2; D: -; V: TRBV29-1; size: -; DNA: TGCAGCGTTGATCTTGGACACGCCGGTGGCTACACCTTC; CDR3: CSVDLGHAGGYTF
J: TRBJ2-1; D: -; V: TRBV6-5; size: few; DNA: TGTGCCAGCAGTTACTTTAGTTCCGACAATGAGCAGTTCTTC; CDR3: CASSYFSSDNEQFF
J: TRBJ2-1; D: TRBD1; V: TRBV15; size: -; DNA: TGTGCCACCAGCAGAGGACGGGACAGGTTGGTTGAGCAGTTCTTC; CDR3: CATSRGRDRLVEQFF
J: TRBJ2-7; D: -; V: TRBV5-1; size: -; DNA: TGCGCCAGCAGCACCGGGACTTCCGTCCTCTACGAGCAGTACTTC; CDR3: CASSTGTSVLYEQYF
J: TRBJ1-1; D: -; V: TRBV6-6; size: -; DNA: TGTGCCAGCAGTTACTCGGGGGGCACTGAAGCTTTCTTT; CDR3: CASSYSGGTEAFF
J: TRBJ2-5; D: TRBD1; V: TRBV6-5; size: -; DNA: TGTGCCAGCAGTTCCACATGGACAGGGAAAGGAGAGACCCAGTACTTC; CDR3: CASSSTWTGKGETQYF
J: TRBJ1-1; D: -; V: TRBV7-2; size: -; DNA: TGTGCCAGCAGCTTATGGCCAGGGGCAAACACTGAAGCTTTCTTT; CDR3: CASSLWPGANTEAFF
J: TRBJ1-2; D: -; V: TRBV30; size: -; DNA: TGTGCCTGGAGTGAAGGACAGACGGATGGCTACACCTTC; CDR3: CAWSEGQTDGYTF
J: TRBJ2-7; D: -; V: TRBV6-5; size: -; DNA: TGTGCCACCAAACCCGGCGAGGGAGGCTACGAGCAGTACTTC; CDR3: CATKPGEGGYEQYF
J: TRBJ1-1; D: TRBD1; V: TRBV29-1; size: -; DNA: TGCAGCGTTTGGGGGGGACAGGGTGGAGAAGCTTTCTTT; CDR3: CSVWGGQGGEAFF
J: TRBJ2-5; D: -; V: TRBV19; size: many; DNA: TGTGCCAGTAGCGAGGGACGAGGAGAGACCCAGTACTTC; CDR3: CASSEGRGETQYF
J: TRBJ2-6; D: TRBD1; V: TRBV29-1; size: -; DNA: TGCAGCGCCCGAACGACAGGGTTAGTCGGTGGGGCCAACGTCCTGACTTTC; CDR3: CSARTTGLVGGANVLTF
J: TRBJ1-1; D: -; V: TRBV15; size: -; DNA: TGTGCCACCAGCAGAGAGTTCCGGGGGGACGAAGCTTTCTTT; CDR3: CATSREFRGDEAFF
J: TRBJ2-7; D: -; V: TRBV27; size: few; DNA: TGTGCCAGCAGTTTATCTGTCAGCTCCTACGAGCAGTACTTC; CDR3: CASSLSVSSYEQYF
J: TRBJ2-1; D: -; V: TRBV19; size: -; DNA: TGTGCCAGTAGTATAGGGGTGGATGAGCAGTTCTTC; CDR3: CASSIGVDEQFF
J: TRBJ2-3; D: -; V: TRBV19; size: few; DNA: TGTGCCAGTAGTATAGGCAGTTCCGATACGCAGTATTTT; CDR3: CASSIGSSDTQYF
J: TRBJ2-1; D: TRBD2; V: TRBV5-1; size: few; DNA: TGCGCCAGCAGCTTGGAGGGCCAAGTGATCGGGAGGACCTACAATGAGCAGTTCTTC; CDR3: CASSLEGQVIGRTYNEQFF
J: TRBJ2-2; D: TRBD1; V: TRBV30; size: few; DNA: TGTGCGGGACGTCGACGGGACAGGGGGACCGGGGAGCTGTTTTTT; CDR3: CAGRRRDRGTGELFF
J: TRBJ2-2; D: -; V: TRBV13; size: -; DNA: TGTGCCAGCAGCTTGGGAGGGGGACGTTGGTACACCGGGGAGCTGTTTTTT; CDR3: CASSLGGGRWYTGELFF
J: TRBJ2-7; D: TRBD2; V: TRBV10-2; size: -; DNA: TGCGCCAGCAGTGAGTCGGTACTAGCGGGGGTCTTCGGCTACGAGCAGTACTTC; CDR3: CASSESVLAGVFGYEQYF
J: TRBJ2-1; D: -; V: TRBV2; size: -; DNA: TGTGCCAGCAGTGAAGTGGTAGCGGTACCTTCCCTGGGGCAGTTCTTC; CDR3: CASSEVVAVPSLGQFF
J: TRBJ1-5; D: -; V: TRBV30; size: few; DNA: TGTGCCTGGAGTATCACAGGGCATCAGCCCCAGCATTTT; CDR3: CAWSITGHQPQHF
J: TRBJ2-3; D: -; V: TRBV29-1; size: -; DNA: TGCAGCCCGACCCGAGATACGCAGTATTTT; CDR3: CSPTRDTQYF
J: TRBJ2-1; D: -; V: TRBV30; size: -; DNA: TGTGCCTGGACCACAGGGTCACACAATGAGCAGTTCTTC; CDR3: CAWTTGSHNEQFF
J: TRBJ2-7; D: -; V: TRBV7-6; size: -; DNA: TGTGCCAGCAGCTTAGAGGCTAGCGCCTACGAGCAGTACTTC; CDR3: CASSLEASAYEQYF
J: TRBJ2-3; D: -; V: TRBV6-4; size: -; DNA: TGTGCCAGCAGTGACGGGGGGTCCACAGATACGCAGTATTTT; CDR3: CASSDGGSTDTQYF
J: TRBJ2-7; D: TRBD2; V: TRBV5-1; size: -; DNA: TGCGCCAGCAGCTTCGGGACTAGCGGCTACGAGCAGTACTTC; CDR3: CASSFGTSGYEQYF
J: TRBJ2-7; D: TRBD1; V: TRBV5-1; size: -; DNA: TGCGCCAGCAGCTCGGACAGGGCGGTAATCTACGAGCAGTACTTC; CDR3: CASSSDRAVIYEQYF
J: TRBJ1-2; D: TRBD1; V: TRBV27; size: -; DNA: TGTGCCAGCAGTCCAGGGACAGGGGGCAACTATGGCTACACCTTC; CDR3: CASSPGTGGNYGYTF
J: TRBJ2-7; D: -; V: TRBV18; size: -; DNA: TGTGCCAGCTCACCCGACCCACTTGAATCCTACGAGCAGTACTTC; CDR3: CASSPDPLESYEQYF
J: TRBJ2-4; D: -; V: TRBV6-6; size: -; DNA: TGTGCCAGCACAGGGGGGCTCATTCAGTACTTC; CDR3: CASTGGLIQYF
J: TRBJ2-1; D: -; V: TRBV4-1; size: -; DNA: TGCGCCAGCAGCCAAGAGTTGGCAGGGGTATACAATGAGCAGTTCTTC; CDR3: CASSQELAGVYNEQFF
J: TRBJ2-1; D: TRBD1; V: TRBV6-1; size: -; DNA: TGTGCCAGCAGTGAAAAGGTTCCAGGGGGCAATGAGCAGTTCTTC; CDR3: CASSEKVPGGNEQFF
J: TRBJ2-7; D: -; V: TRBV2; size: -; DNA: TGTGCCAGCAGCAAAGGGACCATGAGCTCCTACGAGCAGTACTTC; CDR3: CASSKGTMSSYEQYF
J: TRBJ2-1; D: -; V: TRBV28; size: few; DNA: TGTGCCAGCAGTCCCCCCGTATCGGCGCACAATGAGCAGTTCTTC; CDR3: CASSPPVSAHNEQFF
J: TRBJ2-1; D: -; V: TRBV29-1; size: -; DNA: TGCAGCGTCGACTTGCGCGACTCCTACAATGAGCAGTTCTTC; CDR3: CSVDLRDSYNEQFF
J: TRBJ1-5; D: TRBD1; V: TRBV30; size: -; DNA: TGTGCCTGGACCACGGGGACAGGGGTAAATCAGCCCCAGCATTTT; CDR3: CAWTTGTGVNQPQHF
J: TRBJ1-5; D: TRBD1; V: TRBV9; size: once; DNA: TGTGCCAGCAGCCCTACAGGGGGCGGTCAGCCCCAGCATTTT; CDR3: CASSPTGGGQPQHF